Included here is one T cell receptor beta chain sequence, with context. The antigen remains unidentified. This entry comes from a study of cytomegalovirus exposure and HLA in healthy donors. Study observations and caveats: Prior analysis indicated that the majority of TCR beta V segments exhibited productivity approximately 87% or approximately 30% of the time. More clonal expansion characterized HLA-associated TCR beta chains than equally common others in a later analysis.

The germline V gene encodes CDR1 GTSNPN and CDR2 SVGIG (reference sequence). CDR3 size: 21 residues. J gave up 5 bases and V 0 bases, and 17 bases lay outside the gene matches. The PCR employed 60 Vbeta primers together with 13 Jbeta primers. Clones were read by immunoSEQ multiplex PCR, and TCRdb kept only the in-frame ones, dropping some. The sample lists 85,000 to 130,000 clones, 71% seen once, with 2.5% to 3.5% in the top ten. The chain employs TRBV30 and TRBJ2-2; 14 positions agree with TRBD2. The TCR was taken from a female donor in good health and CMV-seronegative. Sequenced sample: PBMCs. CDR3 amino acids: CAWSVTPPGTSGRGSTGELFF. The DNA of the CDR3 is TGTGCCTGGAGTGTTACGCCGCCCGGGACTAGCGGGAGAGGTTCTACCGGGGAGCTGTTTTTT.